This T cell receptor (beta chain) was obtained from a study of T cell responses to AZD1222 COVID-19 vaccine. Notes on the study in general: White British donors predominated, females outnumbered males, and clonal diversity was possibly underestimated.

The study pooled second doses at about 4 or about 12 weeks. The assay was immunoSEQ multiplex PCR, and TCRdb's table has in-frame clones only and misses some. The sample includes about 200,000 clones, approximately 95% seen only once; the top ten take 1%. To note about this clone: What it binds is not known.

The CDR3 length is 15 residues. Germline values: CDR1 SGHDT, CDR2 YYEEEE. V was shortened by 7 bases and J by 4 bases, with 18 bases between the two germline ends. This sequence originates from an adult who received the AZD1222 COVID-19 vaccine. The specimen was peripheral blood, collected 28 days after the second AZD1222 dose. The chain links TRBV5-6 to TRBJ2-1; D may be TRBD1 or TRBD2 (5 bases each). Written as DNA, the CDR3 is TGTGCCAGCCAAAGGGACCTTCGTGGGTACAATGAGCAGTTCTTC. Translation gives CASQRDLRGYNEQFF.